This T cell receptor beta chain originates from a study of cytomegalovirus exposure and HLA in healthy donors. Overall study results and limits: Further analysis, carried out later, found HLA-associated TCR beta chains more clonally expanded than equally common other chains. In a later analysis, most CMV-associated TCR beta chains appeared HLA-restricted.

On this clone itself: Antigen unknown.

At the time of sampling, donors were nominally healthy, though unrecorded immune exposures were likely. Germline V gene sequence: CDR1 SGHDT, CDR2 YYEEEE. This CDR3 region has 13 residues. Trimming took 0 bases from V and 8 from J, leaving 11 bases between them. Use of 60 Vbeta and 13 Jbeta primers characterized the PCR. Sequencing was performed with immunoSEQ multiplex PCR; in TCRdb, only in-frame clones are kept and a portion is missing. Of roughly 150,000 clones listed, around 80% were seen once; the top ten hold 0.95% to 1.5%. Specimen: PBMCs. The sequence was collected from a female donor in good health and CMV-seronegative. The rearrangement links TRBV5-6 to TRBJ1-2, with D hard to call. The CDR3 is CASSLDALEGYTF. The CDR3 coding sequence is TGTGCCAGCAGCTTGGACGCCTTAGAAGGCTACACCTTC.